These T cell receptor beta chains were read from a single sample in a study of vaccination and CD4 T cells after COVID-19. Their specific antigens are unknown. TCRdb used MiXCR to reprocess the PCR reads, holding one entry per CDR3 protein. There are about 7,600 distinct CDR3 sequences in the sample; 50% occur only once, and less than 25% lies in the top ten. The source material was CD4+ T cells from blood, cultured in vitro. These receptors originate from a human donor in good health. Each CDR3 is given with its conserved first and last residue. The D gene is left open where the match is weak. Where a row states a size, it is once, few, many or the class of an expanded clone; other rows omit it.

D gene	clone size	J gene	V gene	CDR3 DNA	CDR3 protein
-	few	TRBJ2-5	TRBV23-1	TGCGCCAGCAATAAGGGCAGAGGTGAGACCCAGTACTTC	CASNKGRGETQYF
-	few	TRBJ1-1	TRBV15	TGTGCCACCAGCAGAGCCTCAGTCCGCACTGAAGCTTTCTTT	CATSRASVRTEAFF
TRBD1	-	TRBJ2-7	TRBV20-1	TGCAGTGCATGGAGACAGGGGATGTTATTTGACGAGCAGTACTTC	CSAWRQGMLFDEQYF
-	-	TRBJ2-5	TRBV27	TGTGCCAGCAGTAACTACAGGGAAGAGACCCAGTACTTC	CASSNYREETQYF
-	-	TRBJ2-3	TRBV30	TGTGCCCGGAGTGTCGGGAGTAAGACAGATACGCAGTATTTT	CARSVGSKTDTQYF
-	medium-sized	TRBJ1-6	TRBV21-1	TGTGCCAGCAGCAAATACAGCCCGCAGGGGGCAAATAATTCACCCCTCCACTTT	CASSKYSPQGANNSPLHF
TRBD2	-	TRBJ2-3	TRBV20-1	TGCAGTGCTGCCATCCGACTAGCGGGAGGCACAGATACGCAGTATTTT	CSAAIRLAGGTDTQYF
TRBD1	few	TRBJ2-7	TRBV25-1	TGTGCCAGCAGTCGCCGACAGGGATCGGAAGAGCAGTACTTC	CASSRRQGSEEQYF
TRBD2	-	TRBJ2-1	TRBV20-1	TGCAGTGCTAGCCGGACTAGCGGGAGCCCCCATGAGCAGTTCTTC	CSASRTSGSPHEQFF
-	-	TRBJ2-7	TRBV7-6	TGTGCCAGCAGCTTAGGGGGGGAGAAGCAGTACTTC	CASSLGGEKQYF
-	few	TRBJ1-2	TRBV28	TGTGCCAGCAGTTTGGTGGTTCAGGGGAACTATGGCTACACCTTC	CASSLVVQGNYGYTF
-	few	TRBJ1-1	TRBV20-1	TGCAGTGCTAGAGGAGGCGGCACTGAAGCTTTCTTT	CSARGGGTEAFF
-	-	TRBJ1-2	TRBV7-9	TGTGCCAGCAGCCGGGCCAATAACTATGGCTACACCTTC	CASSRANNYGYTF
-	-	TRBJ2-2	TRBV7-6	TGTGCCGTGGAGTCGGGGGGGGAGCTGTTTTTT	CAVESGGELFF
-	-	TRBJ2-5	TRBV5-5	TGTGCCAGCAGCCTGAAATCAGGGACAGAGACCCAGTACTTC	CASSLKSGTETQYF
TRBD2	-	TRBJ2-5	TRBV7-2	TGTGCCAGCAGCTTAAGTCGGGGTCGGCTAGCGGGGGTCCAAGAGACCCAGTACTTC	CASSLSRGRLAGVQETQYF
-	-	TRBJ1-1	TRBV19	TGTGCCAGTACGGAAGGGGCGCGTACTGAAGCTTTCTTT	CASTEGARTEAFF
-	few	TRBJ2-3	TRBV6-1	TGTGCCAGCACTAAGAGCTTCACAGATACGCAGTATTTT	CASTKSFTDTQYF
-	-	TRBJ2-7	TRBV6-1	TGTGCCAGCAGCCATACCCTAGACGAGCAGTACTTC	CASSHTLDEQYF
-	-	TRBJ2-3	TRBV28	TGTGCCAGCAGCACAGGGAAGGGGACAGATACGCAGTATTTT	CASSTGKGTDTQYF
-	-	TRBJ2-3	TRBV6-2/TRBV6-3	TGTGCCAGCAGGCCCAGGGGGGCAGATACGCAGTATTTT	CASRPRGADTQYF
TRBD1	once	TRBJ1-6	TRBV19	TGTGCCAGTATCGCCGGGACAGGGGGCTTTTCACCCCTCCACTTT	CASIAGTGGFSPLHF
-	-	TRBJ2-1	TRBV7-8	TGTGCCAGCAGCTCCCGAGGGGGAGGCAATGAGCAGTTCTTC	CASSSRGGGNEQFF
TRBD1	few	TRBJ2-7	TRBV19	TGTGCCAGTAGTCTGGACAGGGGCAGCGAGCAGTACTTC	CASSLDRGSEQYF
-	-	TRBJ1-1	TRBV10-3	TGTGCCATCAGTGAGCCTGGGACGCAGAACACTGAAGCTTTCTTT	CAISEPGTQNTEAFF
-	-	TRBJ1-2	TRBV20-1	TGCAGTGCCCCAGGAGTCTATGGCTACACCTTC	CSAPGVYGYTF
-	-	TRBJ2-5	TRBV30	TGTGCCTGGAGTGGGGGGGAAGAGACCCAGTACTTC	CAWSGGEETQYF
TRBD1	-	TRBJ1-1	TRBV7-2	TGTGCCAGCAGCTTGCAGGGGGGCACTGAAGCTTTCTTT	CASSLQGGTEAFF
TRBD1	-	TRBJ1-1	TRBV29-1	TGCAGCGTTGGGACAGGGATCACTGAAGCTTTCTTT	CSVGTGITEAFF
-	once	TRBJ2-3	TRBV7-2	TGTGCCAGCAGCTTAGTGGTCAGGGCGGGAGATACGCAGTATTTT	CASSLVVRAGDTQYF
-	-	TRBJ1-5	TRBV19	TGTGCCAGTAGTATGGGGCAGGGTTGGCAGCCCCAGCATTTT	CASSMGQGWQPQHF
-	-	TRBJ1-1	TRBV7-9	TGTGCCAGCAGCCAGTCCGGGGGCACTGAAGCTTTCTTT	CASSQSGGTEAFF
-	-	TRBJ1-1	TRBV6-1	TGTGCCAGCAGTGCGTCCACCCAGCCGACAAACACTGAAGCTTTCTTT	CASSASTQPTNTEAFF
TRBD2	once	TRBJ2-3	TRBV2	TGTGCCAGCAGTGATACGGGGGGACGCTCCTTGCTAGCGGTAAATACGCAGTATTTT	CASSDTGGRSLLAVNTQYF
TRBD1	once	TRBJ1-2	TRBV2	TGTGCCAGCGGTGTTGAGGTGGGGACAGGGGGCTACACCTTC	CASGVEVGTGGYTF
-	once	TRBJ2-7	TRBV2	TGTGCCAGCAGCGGGACAACCGGGAACGAGCAGTACTTC	CASSGTTGNEQYF
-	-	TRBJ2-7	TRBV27	TGTGCCAGCACCCGGGCCAGTTCCTACGAGCAGTACTTC	CASTRASSYEQYF
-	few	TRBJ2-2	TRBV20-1	TGCAGTGCCTCGAAGACCTGGACCGGGGAGCTGTTTTTT	CSASKTWTGELFF
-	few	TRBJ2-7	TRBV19	TGTGCCAGTAGTATGATCAGGGGTGGGGAGCAGTACTTC	CASSMIRGGEQYF
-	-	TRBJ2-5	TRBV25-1	TGTGCCAGCAGTGAAGCCCCATGGGGCGCGGGTGAGACCCAGTACTTC	CASSEAPWGAGETQYF
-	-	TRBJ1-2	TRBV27	TGTGCCAGCAGTTTAATGGGTGGAATAGATGGCTACACCTTC	CASSLMGGIDGYTF
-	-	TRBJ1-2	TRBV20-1	TGCAGTGGAATGGCCCCGGGACAACTCCTTTTC	CSGMAPGQLLF
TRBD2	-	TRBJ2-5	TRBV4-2	TGTGCCAGCAGCCGTGAGGAGATAAGGACTAGCGGGGAGACCCAGTACTTC	CASSREEIRTSGETQYF
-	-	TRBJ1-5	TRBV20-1	TGCAGTGCTACCGGACAGATGGGTCAGCCCCAGCATTTT	CSATGQMGQPQHF
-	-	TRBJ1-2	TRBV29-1	TGCAGCGTTGTGGGTACGAGGTATGGCTACACCTTC	CSVVGTRYGYTF
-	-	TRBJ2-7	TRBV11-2	TGTGCCAGCAGCAACTACGAGCAGTACTTC	CASSNYEQYF
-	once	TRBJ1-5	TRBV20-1	TGCAGTGCTAGAGTTTCTCCGGGACAACGGGATTATAGCAATCAGCCCCAGCATTTT	CSARVSPGQRDYSNQPQHF
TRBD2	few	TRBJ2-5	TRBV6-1	TGTGCCAGCAGGGCCGGGACAGGACTAGCGGTTATACAAGAGACCCAGTACTTC	CASRAGTGLAVIQETQYF
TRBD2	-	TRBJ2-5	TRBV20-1	TGCAGTGCTCCAGCGGGAGTTCTTCGGTTGGAGACCCAGTACTTC	CSAPAGVLRLETQYF
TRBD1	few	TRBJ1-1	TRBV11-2	TGTGCCAGCAGCTTAAGACAGGGTAAGACTGAAGCTTTCTTT	CASSLRQGKTEAFF
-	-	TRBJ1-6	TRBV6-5	TGTGCCAGCAGTTACTATGAGAATTCACCCCTCCACTTT	CASSYYENSPLHF
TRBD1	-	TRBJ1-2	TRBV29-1	TGCAGCGTTGAAGATCCCTGGGGACAGGTGGAGAATGGCTACACCTTC	CSVEDPWGQVENGYTF
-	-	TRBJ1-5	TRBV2	TGTGCCAGCAGTGCTGACCATAGCAATCAGCCCCAGCATTTT	CASSADHSNQPQHF
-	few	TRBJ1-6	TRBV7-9	TGTGCCAGCAGCTTGTCAGGGGCGGATAATTCACCCCTCCACTTT	CASSLSGADNSPLHF
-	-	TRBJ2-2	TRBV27	TGTGCCAGCAGCCGGGACTGGAACACCGGGGAGCTGTTTTTT	CASSRDWNTGELFF